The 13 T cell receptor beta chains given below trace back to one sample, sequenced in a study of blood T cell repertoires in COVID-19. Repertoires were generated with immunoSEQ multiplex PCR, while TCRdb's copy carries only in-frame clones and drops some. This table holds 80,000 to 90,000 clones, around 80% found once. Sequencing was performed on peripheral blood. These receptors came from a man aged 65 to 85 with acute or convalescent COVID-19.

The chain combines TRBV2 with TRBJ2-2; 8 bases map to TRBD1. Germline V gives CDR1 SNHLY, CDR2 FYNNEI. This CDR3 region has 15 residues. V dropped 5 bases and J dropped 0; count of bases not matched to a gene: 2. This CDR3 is CASSPGGANTGELFF. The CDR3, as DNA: TGTGCCAGCAGTCCAGGGGGCGCGAACACCGGGGAGCTGTTTTTT.

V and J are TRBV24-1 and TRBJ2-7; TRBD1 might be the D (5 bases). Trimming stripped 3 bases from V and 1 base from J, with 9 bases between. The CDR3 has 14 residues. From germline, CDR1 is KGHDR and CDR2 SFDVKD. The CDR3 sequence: CATSDHQGSYEQYF. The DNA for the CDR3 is TGTGCCACCAGTGATCACCAGGGATCCTACGAGCAGTACTTC.

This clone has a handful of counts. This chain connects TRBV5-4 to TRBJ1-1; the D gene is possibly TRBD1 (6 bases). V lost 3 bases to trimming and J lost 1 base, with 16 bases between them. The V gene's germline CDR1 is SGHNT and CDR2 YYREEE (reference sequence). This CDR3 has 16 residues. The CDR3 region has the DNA TGTGCCAGCAGCTGGGGGGGGACACGGTCGAACACTGAAGCTTTCTTT. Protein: CASSWGGTRSNTEAFF. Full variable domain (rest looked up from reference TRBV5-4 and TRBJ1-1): ETGVTQSPTHLIKTRGQQVTLRCSSQSGHNTVSWYQQALGQGPQFIFQYYREEENGRGNFPPRFSGLQFPNYSSELNVNALELDDSALYLCASSWGGTRSNTEAFFGQGTRLTVV.

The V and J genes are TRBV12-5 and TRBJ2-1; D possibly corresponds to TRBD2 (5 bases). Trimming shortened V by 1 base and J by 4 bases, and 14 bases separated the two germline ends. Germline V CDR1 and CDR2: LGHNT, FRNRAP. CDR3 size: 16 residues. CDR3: CASGLGRVGGYNEQFF. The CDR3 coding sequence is TGTGCTAGTGGTTTGGGTCGGGTTGGAGGATACAATGAGCAGTTCTTC.

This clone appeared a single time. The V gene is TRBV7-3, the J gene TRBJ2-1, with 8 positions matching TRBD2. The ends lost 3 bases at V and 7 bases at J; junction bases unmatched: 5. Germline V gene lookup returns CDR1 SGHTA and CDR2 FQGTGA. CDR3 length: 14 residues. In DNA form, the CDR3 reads TGTGCCAGCAGCTTGGGCGGGGGGTTTAATGAGCAGTTCTTC. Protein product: CASSLGGGFNEQFF.

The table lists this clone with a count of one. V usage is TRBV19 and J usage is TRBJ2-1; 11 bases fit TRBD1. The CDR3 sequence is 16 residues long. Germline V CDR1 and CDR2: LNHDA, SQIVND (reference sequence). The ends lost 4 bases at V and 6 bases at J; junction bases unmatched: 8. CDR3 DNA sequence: TGTGCCAGTAGTACTCAATCCGGGACAGGGGGCAATGAGCAGTTCTTC. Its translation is CASSTQSGTGGNEQFF.

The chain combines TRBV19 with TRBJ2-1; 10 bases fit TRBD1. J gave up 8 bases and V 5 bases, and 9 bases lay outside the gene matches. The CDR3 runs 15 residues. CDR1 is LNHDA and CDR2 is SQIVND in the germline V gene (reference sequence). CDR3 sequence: CASSPRTGGGHEQFF. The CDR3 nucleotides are TGTGCCAGTAGTCCCCGGACAGGGGGTGGCCATGAGCAGTTCTTC. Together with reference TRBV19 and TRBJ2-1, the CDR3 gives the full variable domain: DGGITQSPKYLFRKEGQNVTLSCEQNLNHDAMYWYRQDPGQGLRLIYYSQIVNDFQKGDIAEGYSVSREKKESFPLTVTSAQKNPTAFYLCASSPRTGGGHEQFFGPGTRLTVL.

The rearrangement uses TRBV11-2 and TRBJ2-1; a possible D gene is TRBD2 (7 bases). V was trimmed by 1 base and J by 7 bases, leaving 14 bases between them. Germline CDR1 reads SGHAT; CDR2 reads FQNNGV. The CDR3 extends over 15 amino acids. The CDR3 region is CASSLGNGGQNEQFF. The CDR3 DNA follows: TGTGCCAGCAGCTTAGGTAACGGGGGGCAGAATGAGCAGTTCTTC. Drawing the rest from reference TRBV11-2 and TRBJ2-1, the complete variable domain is EAGVAQSPRYKIIEKRQSVAFWCNPISGHATLYWYQQILGQGPKLLIQFQNNGVVDDSQLPKDRFSAERLKGVDSTLKIQPAKLEDSAVYLCASSLGNGGQNEQFFGPGTRLTVL.

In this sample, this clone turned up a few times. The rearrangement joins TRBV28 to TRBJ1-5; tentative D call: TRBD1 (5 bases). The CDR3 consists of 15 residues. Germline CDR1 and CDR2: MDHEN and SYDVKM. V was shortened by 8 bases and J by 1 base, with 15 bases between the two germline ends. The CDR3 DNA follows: TGTGCCAGCTTACGAACGGACAAGAGCAATCAGCCCCAGCATTTT. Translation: CASLRTDKSNQPQHF.

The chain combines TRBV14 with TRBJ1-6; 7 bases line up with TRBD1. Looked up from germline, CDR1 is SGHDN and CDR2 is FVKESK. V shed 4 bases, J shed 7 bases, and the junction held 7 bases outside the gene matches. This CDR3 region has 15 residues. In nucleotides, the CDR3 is TGTGCCAGCAGCCCGTTACAGGGGTTGAATTCACCCCTCCACTTT. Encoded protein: CASSPLQGLNSPLHF. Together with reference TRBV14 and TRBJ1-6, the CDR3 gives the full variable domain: EAGVTQFPSHSVIEKGQTVTLRCDPISGHDNLYWYRRVMGKEIKFLLHFVKESKQDESGMPNNRFLAERTGGTYSTLKVQPAELEDSGVYFCASSPLQGLNSPLHFGNGTRLTVT.

The CDR3 nucleotides are TGTGCCAGCAGCCTCGGGACAGGGGGTCCCTATGGCTACACCTTC. It translates to CASSLGTGGPYGYTF. J is TRBJ1-2 and V is TRBV9; the match to TRBD1 covers 11 bases. Trimming at V came to 4 bases and at J to 4 bases, leaving 6 bases not matched to a gene. The germline V gene encodes CDR1 SGDLS and CDR2 YYNGEE. CDR3 length equals 15 residues.

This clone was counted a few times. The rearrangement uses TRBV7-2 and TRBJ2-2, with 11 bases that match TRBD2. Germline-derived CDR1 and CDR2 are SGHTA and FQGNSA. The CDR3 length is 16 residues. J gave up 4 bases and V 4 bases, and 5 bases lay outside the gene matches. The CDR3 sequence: CASSSYGTSGTGELFF. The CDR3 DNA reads TGTGCCAGCAGCTCGTACGGGACTAGCGGCACCGGGGAGCTGTTTTTT.

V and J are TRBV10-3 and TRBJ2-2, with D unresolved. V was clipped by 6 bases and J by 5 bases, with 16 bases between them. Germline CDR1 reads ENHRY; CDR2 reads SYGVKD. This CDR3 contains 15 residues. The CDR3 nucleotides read TGTGCCATCAGCGACGGCGGTAAATCGACCGGGGAGCTGTTTTTT. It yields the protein CAISDGGKSTGELFF.